Detailed here is one T cell receptor (beta chain). The data were obtained in a study of blood T cell repertoires in COVID-19. Study overall: Samples came from the United States, Italy and Spain, spanning acute and convalescent COVID-19. From T cells, B-cell-depleted T cells, or PBMCs came the material, which was cDNA or gDNA.

The V end lost 3 bases, the J end lost 7 bases, and 9 bases lay between the germline ends. The germline V gene has CDR1 KGHSH and CDR2 LQKENI. This CDR3 is built from 12 residues. During active infection, Seattle patients enrolled and were then monitored through disease. Only in-frame clones appear in the TCRdb table, and some are missing; sequencing was by immunoSEQ multiplex PCR. The data hold around 140,000 clones, with roughly nine tenths observed a single time. Sequencing input: peripheral blood. This sequence joins TRBV18 and TRBJ1-1, with no clear D. This TCR came from a woman between 70 and 85 years old with COVID-19, enrolled during active disease. CDR3 residues: CASSPTGFEAFF. Here the CDR3 DNA reads TGTGCCAGCTCACCGACTGGCTTTGAAGCTTTCTTT.